The source of this TCR beta chain is a study of cytomegalovirus exposure and HLA in healthy donors. Findings of the study overall: The later analysis indicated that the majority of CMV-associated TCR beta chains appeared HLA-restricted. Investigators reported some 150 TCR beta chains as tied to cytomegalovirus.

Of note for this clone: Its specificity is unknown.

This PCR relied on a set of 60 Vbeta primers and 13 Jbeta primers. Original processing notes: Counted up in a later analysis, unique TCR beta chains came to about 80 million, with 9.5 million to 13 million shared. TCRdb keeps only in-frame clones here, not all; method: immunoSEQ multiplex PCR. That table is the source of V, J and clone size, and D and trimming were worked out from the DNA. The sample lists about 85,000 clones; over 75% were seen once. Trimming took 6 bases from V and 0 from J; bases not matched to a gene: 4. The CDR3 has 14 amino acids. From germline, CDR1 is GTSNPN and CDR2 SVGIG (reference sequence). Nominally healthy donors provided the samples, though records likely missed some immune exposures.

Sequencing input: PBMCs. The V gene is TRBV30, the J gene TRBJ1-4; 7 bases line up with TRBD1. The clonotype was recovered from a boy aged 5-17 years in good health and CMV-seronegative. CDR3 in DNA: TGTGCCTGTCGGGGACAGACAACTAATGAAAAACTGTTTTTT. Translating gives CACRGQTTNEKLFF.